These 29 T cell receptor beta chains originate from one sample sequenced in a study of blood T cell repertoires in COVID-19. The data were produced by immunoSEQ multiplex PCR, yet TCRdb's version contains in-frame clones alone and is incomplete. The sample consists of roughly 370,000 clones, around nine tenths of them appearing once. Sequencing input: PBMCs or T cells enriched from blood (not recorded which). The receptor set was obtained from a woman aged 45 to 65 who had recovered from COVID-19.

CDR3 nucleotides: TGTGCCAGCAGCTTGTACAGGGGGACCCAGTACTTC. This encodes CASSLYRGTQYF. The chain uses TRBV7-2 and TRBJ2-5, with TRBD1 identical over 7 bases. The length of the CDR3 is 12 residues. The germline V gene encodes CDR1 SGHTA and CDR2 FQGNSA. The junction had 2 bases not matched to a gene; V was cut back by 3 bases and J by 7 bases.

The chain recombines TRBV4-1 with TRBJ1-1; 9 bases align to TRBD1. Germline V lookup: CDR1 MGHRA, CDR2 YSYEKL. The CDR3 totals 16 residues. V lost 4 bases, J lost 0 bases, and 6 bases stayed unmatched. The CDR3 loop reads CASSPGQGPMNTEAFF. In DNA, the CDR3 is TGCGCCAGCAGCCCGGGACAGGGCCCCATGAACACTGAAGCTTTCTTT.

This chain connects TRBV6-4 to TRBJ1-6; possibly TRBD1 for D (5 bases). The V end lost 6 bases, the J end lost 9 bases, and 12 bases lay between the germline ends. Germline V lookup: CDR1 MRHNA, CDR2 SNTAGT. CDR3 length: 13 amino acids. The CDR3 sequence: CASSATVASPLHF. Here the CDR3 DNA reads TGTGCCAGCAGCGCGACAGTAGCTTCACCCCTCCACTTT.

V and J are TRBV5-6 and TRBJ1-2; D possibly corresponds to TRBD1 (5 bases). Trimming took off 7 bases at V and 6 bases at J, with 13 bases between the two ends. This CDR3 spans 12 amino acids. The germline V gene has CDR1 SGHDT and CDR2 YYEEEE. In nucleotides, the CDR3 is TGTGCCAGCCTCGTCGGGGGTCATGGCTACACCTTC. Its translation is CASLVGGHGYTF.

For this clone: Within the sample, other DNA sequences also encode this same CDR3. The genes are TRBV5-1 and TRBJ1-2, with 8 positions matching TRBD1. Germline V gene sequence: CDR1 SGHRS, CDR2 YFSETQ. V lost 2 bases, J lost 7 bases, and 7 bases stayed unmatched. CDR3 length equals 14 residues. The DNA of the CDR3 is TGCGCCAGCAGCTTAGGGCAGGGGGCCCTTGGCTACACCTTC. As protein: CASSLGQGALGYTF.

The rearrangement uses TRBV18 and TRBJ1-1, with 7 bases aligning to TRBD1. CDR1 KGHSH and CDR2 LQKENI come from the germline V gene. This CDR3 region has 13 residues. The ends lost 2 bases at V and 13 bases at J; junction bases unmatched: 10. The chain's CDR3 is CASSPTGVDWGFF. The DNA for the CDR3 is TGTGCCAGCTCACCAACAGGGGTGGATTGGGGTTTCTTT. Full variable domain (missing parts from reference TRBV18 and TRBJ1-1): NAGVMQNPRHLVRRRGQEARLRCSPMKGHSHVYWYRQLPEEGLKFMVYLQKENIIDESGMPKERFSAEFPKEGPSILRIQQVVRGDSAAYFCASSPTGVDWGFFGQGTRLTVV.

The CDR3 loop is CASSMTGAVGPYNEQFF. The CDR3 DNA is TGTGCCAGTAGTATGACAGGGGCTGTGGGCCCCTACAATGAGCAGTTCTTC. The rearrangement links TRBV19 to TRBJ2-1; TRBD1 agrees at 8 bases. This CDR3 is built from 17 residues. Trimming took 3 bases from V and 2 from J; bases not matched to a gene: 9. Germline lookup yields CDR1 LNHDA and CDR2 SQIVND (reference sequence).

The chain recombines TRBV2 with TRBJ1-4; D gene uncertain. CDR3 length equals 11 residues. The germline V and J ends were trimmed by 6 bases and 6 bases, with 5 bases remaining between them. In germline, CDR1 is SNHLY, CDR2 FYNNEI. CDR3 sequence (DNA): TGTGCCAGCAGGATAGATGAAAAACTGTTTTTT. Protein sequence: CASRIDEKLFF.

In this sample, this clone turned up a few times. The sample carries other DNA sequences with the same CDR3. This chain connects TRBV3-1 (or the pseudogene TRBV3-2) to TRBJ2-5; D not certain. In germline, CDR1 is LGHDT, CDR2 YNNKEL (reference sequence). The germline V and J ends were trimmed by 1 base and 5 bases, with 2 bases remaining between them. The CDR3 totals 11 residues. CDR3 DNA: TGTGCCAGCAGCCAAGCGGAGACCCAGTACTTC. Translated, it gives CASSQAETQYF.

For the CDR3, the DNA is TGTGCCAGCGACAGGGGGACTGGAAACACCATATATTTT. As protein: CASDRGTGNTIYF. The chain joins TRBV6-4 to TRBJ1-3, with TRBD1 matching 9 bases. This CDR3 spans 13 amino acids. Germline trimming cut 8 bases from V and 2 bases from J; bases unmatched to any gene: 1. The germline CDR1 and CDR2 sequences are MRHNA and SNTAGT.

This clone was detected once. The rearrangement uses TRBV28 and TRBJ2-7; tentative D call: TRBD1 (5 bases). This CDR3 region has 13 residues. Trimming shortened V by 6 bases and J by 4 bases, and 13 bases separated the two germline ends. The V gene's germline CDR1 is MDHEN and CDR2 SYDVKM. The CDR3 nucleotides read TGTGCCAGCAGCGTCAGGGTCCTATACGAGCAGTACTTC. Protein: CASSVRVLYEQYF. The whole variable domain, filled in from reference TRBV28 and TRBJ2-7, reads DVKVTQSSRYLVKRTGEKVFLECVQDMDHENMFWYRQDPGLGLRLIYFSYDVKMKEKGDIPEGYSVSREKKERFSLILESASTNQTSMYLCASSVRVLYEQYFGPGTRLTVT.

The chain couples TRBV19 to TRBJ1-5; D possibly corresponds to TRBD1 (6 bases). V lost 3 bases and J lost 5, with 17 bases in between. The CDR3 contains 16 residues. CDR1 is LNHDA and CDR2 is SQIVND in the germline V gene (reference sequence). The CDR3 DNA sequence: TGTGCCAGTAGTATCTACAGGGCGCAAGCGGATCAGCCCCAGCATTTT. Amino acid sequence: CASSIYRAQADQPQHF.

In its sample, this clone was seen a few times. The chain recombines TRBV9 with TRBJ1-1, with D perhaps TRBD1 (5 bases). Germline CDR1 is SGDLS and CDR2 is YYNGEE. CDR3 length: 14 residues. V gave up 6 bases and J gave up 5 bases, with 17 bases separating them. CDR3 amino acids: CASNHGGKGTEAFF. The CDR3 bases are TGTGCCAGCAACCACGGGGGGAAGGGAACTGAAGCTTTCTTT.

The V and J genes are TRBV5-1 and TRBJ2-6; possibly TRBD1 for D (5 bases). This CDR3 comprises 18 residues. V lost 0 bases and J lost 0, with 13 bases in between. CDR1 and CDR2 (germline): SGHRS, YFSETQ. The CDR3 region is CASSLESYRTSGANVLTF. CDR3 DNA sequence: TGCGCCAGCAGCTTGGAGTCCTACAGGACCTCTGGGGCCAACGTCCTGACTTTC.

The table lists this clone with a count of one. This rearrangement joins TRBV5-1 to TRBJ2-3; D perhaps matches TRBD1 (6 bases). V lost 4 bases and J lost 2, with 17 bases in between. CDR3 size: 16 residues. CDR1 SGHRS and CDR2 YFSETQ come from the germline V gene. CDR3: CASSLDGQLHTDTQYF. The CDR3 DNA reads as TGCGCCAGCAGCCTCGACGGACAGCTCCACACAGATACGCAGTATTTT. Full variable domain (rest looked up from reference TRBV5-1 and TRBJ2-3): KAGVTQTPRYLIKTRGQQVTLSCSPISGHRSVSWYQQTPGQGLQFLFEYFSETQRNKGNFPGRFSGRQFSNSRSEMNVSTLELGDSALYLCASSLDGQLHTDTQYFGPGTRLTVL.

The V and J genes are TRBV3-1 (or the pseudogene TRBV3-2) and TRBJ1-3; no reliable D call. The germline V and J ends were trimmed by 0 bases and 0 bases, with 12 bases remaining between them. This CDR3 is 17 amino acids long. Germline values: CDR1 LGHDT, CDR2 YNNKEL (reference sequence). The CDR3 region is CASSQDRQAHSGNTIYF. CDR3 coding DNA: TGTGCCAGCAGCCAAGATCGTCAGGCCCACTCTGGAAACACCATATATTTT.

V and J are TRBV4-1 and TRBJ1-5, with D tentatively TRBD1 (5 bases). This CDR3 has 19 residues. Deletions cut 0 bases from V and 4 bases from J, with 22 bases between. Germline V lookup: CDR1 MGHRA, CDR2 YSYEKL. Written as DNA, the CDR3 is TGCGCCAGCAGCCAAGATTTTAAAAAGGGGTCCGCTTCAAATCAGCCCCAGCATTTT. Encoded protein: CASSQDFKKGSASNQPQHF.

The chain couples TRBV19 to TRBJ1-1; perhaps TRBD1 as D (6 bases). Germline-derived CDR1 and CDR2 are LNHDA and SQIVND (reference sequence). V was clipped by 5 bases and J by 3 bases, with 10 bases between them. This CDR3 region has 13 residues. The CDR3 DNA reads as TGTGCCAGTAGTCCCGGACAGCACACTGAAGCTTTCTTT. It codes for CASSPGQHTEAFF.

The gene calls are TRBV13 and TRBJ1-2; D might be TRBD1 (5 bases). Per the germline V gene, CDR1 is PRHDT and CDR2 is FYEKMQ (reference sequence). The CDR3 contains 18 residues. The V end lost 1 base, the J end lost 0 bases, and 18 bases lay between the germline ends. Here the CDR3 DNA reads TGTGCCAGCAGCTTAGCCGTGGGGCGGGATGGATCTAACTATGGCTACACCTTC. As protein: CASSLAVGRDGSNYGYTF.

The V call is TRBV4-2, the J call TRBJ2-1, with 8 positions matching TRBD1. Losses at the gene ends were 6 bases for V and 7 bases for J; bases not matched to a gene: 8. CDR3 length: 14 amino acids. The germline V gene encodes CDR1 LGHNA and CDR2 YNFKEQ. The CDR3 DNA is TGTGCCAGCAGTCCGGACAGGGAGAATAATGAGCAGTTCTTC. This translates into CASSPDRENNEQFF.

This clone was counted once. The chain combines TRBV7-2 with TRBJ1-1; tentative D call: TRBD1 (5 bases). The CDR3 loop spans 15 amino acids. Germline V lookup: CDR1 SGHTA, CDR2 FQGNSA. Trimming removed 4 bases at V and 0 bases at J, with 12 bases between. This CDR3 is CASSSRRGVNTEAFF. The CDR3 DNA sequence: TGTGCCAGCAGCTCCCGACGGGGGGTGAACACTGAAGCTTTCTTT.

The chain joins TRBV5-1 to TRBJ1-6; 8 bases agree with TRBD1. CDR1 is SGHRS, CDR2 YFSETQ, per germline. The length of the CDR3 is 16 residues. Trimming cost V 2 bases and J 9 bases; bases outside gene matches: 10. In DNA form, the CDR3 reads TGCGCCAGCAGCTTACATACCGGGACAGGTGGTTCACCCCTCCACTTT. Its protein product is CASSLHTGTGGSPLHF.

The CDR3 DNA reads as TGTGCCAGCAGCTCTCGACAGGGGGGGGAGGATGAGCAGTTCTTC. Residues: CASSSRQGGEDEQFF. The rearrangement links TRBV11-3 to TRBJ2-1; TRBD1 matches at 9 bases. Germline CDR1 SGHNT, CDR2 YENEEA. The V segment lost 4 bases and the J segment 8 bases; nucleotides outside the gene matches: 9. This CDR3 has 15 residues. The full variable domain, in which reference TRBV11-3 and TRBJ2-1 provide the parts outside the CDR3, is EAGVVQSPRYKIIEKKQPVAFWCNPISGHNTLYWYLQNLGQGPELLIRYENEEAVDDSQLPKDRFSAERLKGVDSTLKIQPAELGDSAVYLCASSSRQGGEDEQFFGPGTRLTVL.

This chain uses TRBV11-1 with TRBJ2-7; D possibly corresponds to TRBD1 (6 bases). CDR1 is SGHAT and CDR2 is FQDESV in the germline V gene (reference sequence). The CDR3 runs to 15 residues. V was cut by 4 bases and J by 3 bases, with 16 bases left in between. CDR3 DNA sequence: TGTGCCAGCAGCTCACCAAACAGGGCTGTCTACGAGCAGTACTTC. This encodes CASSSPNRAVYEQYF. Variable domain in full (rest from reference TRBV11-1 and TRBJ2-7): EAEVAQSPRYKITEKSQAVAFWCDPISGHATLYWYRQILGQGPELLVQFQDESVVDDSQLPKDRFSAERLKGVDSTLKIQPAELGDSAMYLCASSSPNRAVYEQYFGPGTRLTVT.

The V gene is TRBV3-1 (or the pseudogene TRBV3-2), the J gene TRBJ2-3, with a possible D match to TRBD1 (6 bases). V gave up 1 base and J gave up 0 bases, with 8 bases separating them. Germline V gene data show CDR1 as LGHDT and CDR2 as YNNKEL (reference sequence). The CDR3 has 15 residues. The CDR3: CASSQGQASTDTQYF. For the CDR3, the DNA is TGTGCCAGCAGCCAAGGACAGGCGAGCACAGATACGCAGTATTTT.

The genes are TRBV30 and TRBJ2-7, with D possibly TRBD2 on 6 matching bases. The V end was cut by 3 bases, the J end by 3 bases, with 6 bases between. Germline V CDR1 and CDR2: GTSNPN, SVGIG (reference sequence). The CDR3 contains 11 residues. In DNA form, the CDR3 reads TGTGCCTGGAGGCGGGACTACGAGCAGTACTTC. Translated: CAWRRDYEQYF.

J is TRBJ1-5 and V is TRBV19; 7 bases are a match to TRBD1. Germline V gene data show CDR1 as LNHDA and CDR2 as SQIVND (reference sequence). V lost 6 bases, J lost 7 bases, and 9 bases stayed unmatched. The CDR3 covers 14 residues. The CDR3 sequence is CASSDRAGGQPQHF. CDR3 bases: TGTGCCAGTAGCGACAGGGCAGGAGGACAGCCCCAGCATTTT.

This chain connects TRBV19 to TRBJ1-1; D not resolved. V was clipped by 8 bases and J by 2 bases, with 12 bases between them. This CDR3 is built from 13 residues. In germline, CDR1 is LNHDA, CDR2 SQIVND (reference sequence). The CDR3 sequence: CASGQTANTEAFF. The CDR3 DNA is TGTGCCAGTGGTCAGACTGCCAACACTGAAGCTTTCTTT.

This clone was seen a single time. This chain uses TRBV11-2 with TRBJ1-4; D is undetermined. This CDR3 contains 15 residues. The germline V gene encodes CDR1 SGHAT and CDR2 FQNNGV. Trimming pared 5 bases from V and 2 bases from J, leaving 12 bases between. CDR3 sequence (DNA): TGTGCCAGCAGCCGCGTTTTTCATACTAATGAAAAACTGTTTTTT. Translation gives CASSRVFHTNEKLFF.